A selection of T cell receptor beta chains follows, all from one sample in a study of T cells in Graves' hyperthyroidism and ophthalmopathy. From the multiplex PCR reads, TCRdb called clonotypes with MiXCR, one entry per CDR3 protein. The profile covers about 510,000 distinct CDR3 sequences, with 40% to 50% appearing a single time and approximately 44% taken by the ten largest. Sequencing used peripheral blood or thyroid tissue (not recorded which). Receptors originate from an adult woman with Graves' disease, either hyperthyroidism or ophthalmopathy (not recorded which). Each CDR3 is given with its conserved first and last residue. The order of the fields is CDR3 protein, CDR3 DNA, D gene, clone size, V gene, J gene. D genes are given only for firm matches. Only part of the rows carry a size: once, few, many, or a class if the clone is expanded.

cdr3_aa: CSAARQGAGEEQYF
cdr3_nt: TGCAGTGCTGCCCGACAGGGGGCGGGTGAGGAGCAGTACTTC
d_call: TRBD1
clone_size: many
v_call: TRBV20-1
j_call: TRBJ2-7

cdr3_aa: CASSLGQPIDQPQHF
cdr3_nt: TGTGCCAGCAGCTTGGGACAGCCGATAGATCAGCCCCAGCATTTT
d_call: TRBD1
clone_size: .
v_call: TRBV7-2
j_call: TRBJ1-5

cdr3_aa: CASSISPDQETQYF
cdr3_nt: TGTGCCAGCAGCATCAGCCCAGACCAAGAGACCCAGTACTTC
d_call: .
clone_size: .
v_call: TRBV9
j_call: TRBJ2-5

cdr3_aa: CASSVGGNSNQPQHF
cdr3_nt: TGTGCCAGCAGCGTAGGAGGTAATAGCAATCAGCCCCAGCATTTT
d_call: .
clone_size: .
v_call: TRBV9
j_call: TRBJ1-5

cdr3_aa: CASSPGLAGEGTGELFF
cdr3_nt: TGCGCCAGCAGCCCGGGACTAGCGGGAGAAGGCACCGGGGAGCTGTTTTTT
d_call: TRBD2
clone_size: .
v_call: TRBV5-1
j_call: TRBJ2-2

cdr3_aa: CSVRQDAYEQYF
cdr3_nt: TGCAGCGTCAGGCAGGACGCCTACGAGCAGTACTTC
d_call: .
clone_size: .
v_call: TRBV29-1
j_call: TRBJ2-7

cdr3_aa: CASSLPGNEKLFF
cdr3_nt: TGTGCCAGCAGCTTGCCAGGAAATGAAAAACTGTTTTTT
d_call: .
clone_size: few
v_call: TRBV7-9
j_call: TRBJ1-4

cdr3_aa: CSVVGDRHEAFF
cdr3_nt: TGCAGCGTTGTTGGGGACCGACATGAAGCTTTCTTT
d_call: .
clone_size: .
v_call: TRBV29-1
j_call: TRBJ1-1

cdr3_aa: CAWRGSPGTEAFF
cdr3_nt: TGTGCCTGGAGGGGTAGCCCAGGGACTGAAGCTTTCTTT
d_call: .
clone_size: few
v_call: TRBV30
j_call: TRBJ1-1

cdr3_aa: CASSPGRGLDEKLFF
cdr3_nt: TGCGCCAGCAGCCCGGGGCGGGGCCTTGACGAAAAACTGTTTTTT
d_call: .
clone_size: .
v_call: TRBV5-1
j_call: TRBJ1-4

cdr3_aa: CASTVGSYEQYF
cdr3_nt: TGTGCCAGCACCGTCGGGAGCTACGAGCAGTACTTC
d_call: .
clone_size: many
v_call: TRBV6-2/TRBV6-3
j_call: TRBJ2-7

cdr3_aa: CASGDNNYGYTF
cdr3_nt: TGTGCCAGCGGGGACAACAACTATGGCTACACCTTC
d_call: .
clone_size: many
v_call: TRBV2
j_call: TRBJ1-2

cdr3_aa: CASSFYICSARREGGRNSPLHF
cdr3_nt: .
d_call: .
clone_size: .
v_call: TRBV7-9
j_call: TRBJ1-6

cdr3_aa: CASSQGWSSYEQYF
cdr3_nt: TGTGCCAGCAGCCAAGGGTGGAGCTCCTACGAGCAGTACTTC
d_call: .
clone_size: .
v_call: TRBV14
j_call: TRBJ2-7

cdr3_aa: CAGSQDNGMPSYEQYF
cdr3_nt: TGCGCCGGCAGCCAAGATAACGGGATGCCCTCCTACGAGCAGTACTTC
d_call: .
clone_size: once
v_call: TRBV4-1
j_call: TRBJ2-7

cdr3_aa: CASSLPRGGNYGYTF
cdr3_nt: TGTGCCAGCTCCCTTCCGAGGGGCGGGAACTATGGCTACACCTTC
d_call: .
clone_size: .
v_call: TRBV28
j_call: TRBJ1-2

cdr3_aa: CASSLAGTGGTGELFF
cdr3_nt: TGCGCCAGCAGCTTGGCCGGGACAGGGGGCACCGGGGAGCTGTTTTTT
d_call: TRBD1
clone_size: few
v_call: TRBV5-1
j_call: TRBJ2-2

cdr3_aa: CASSLRARGESPLHF
cdr3_nt: TGTGCCAGCAGCTTGCGGGCCAGGGGGGAATCACCCCTCCACTTT
d_call: TRBD1
clone_size: few
v_call: TRBV7-3
j_call: TRBJ1-6

cdr3_aa: CASSPLGQVGNNQPQHF
cdr3_nt: TGTGCCAGCAGCCCACTCGGACAAGTGGGGAACAATCAGCCCCAGCATTTT
d_call: .
clone_size: .
v_call: TRBV7-2
j_call: TRBJ1-5

cdr3_aa: CATSERVYGYTF
cdr3_nt: TGTGCCACCAGTGAGCGGGTCTATGGCTACACCTTC
d_call: .
clone_size: .
v_call: TRBV10-3
j_call: TRBJ1-2

cdr3_aa: CASSVGPGNSPLHF
cdr3_nt: TGTGCCAGCAGCGTAGGTCCGGGTAATTCACCCCTCCACTTT
d_call: .
clone_size: .
v_call: TRBV9
j_call: TRBJ1-6

cdr3_aa: CASSLERVTGYTF
cdr3_nt: TGTGCCAGCAGCTTAGAGAGGGTCACTGGCTACACCTTC
d_call: .
clone_size: many
v_call: TRBV11-2
j_call: TRBJ1-2

cdr3_aa: CASSSRTSGSPQETQYF
cdr3_nt: TGTGCCAGCAGCTCCCGGACTAGCGGGAGTCCACAAGAGACCCAGTACTTC
d_call: TRBD2
clone_size: once
v_call: TRBV7-8
j_call: TRBJ2-5

cdr3_aa: CASNPRTDNTGELFF
cdr3_nt: TGTGCCAGCAATCCGAGGACAGATAACACCGGGGAGCTGTTTTTT
d_call: .
clone_size: few
v_call: TRBV2
j_call: TRBJ2-2

cdr3_aa: CASSPRGQFNYGYTF
cdr3_nt: TGTGCCAGCAGCCCCAGAGGACAGTTCAACTATGGCTACACCTTC
d_call: .
clone_size: .
v_call: TRBV7-2
j_call: TRBJ1-2

cdr3_aa: CASSPGTGVRQPQYF
cdr3_nt: TGTGCCAGCAGCCCGGGGACAGGGGTTCGTCAGCCCCAGTACTTC
d_call: TRBD1
clone_size: .
v_call: TRBV7-2
j_call: TRBJ2-5

cdr3_aa: CASTGQVNTEAFF
cdr3_nt: TGCGCCAGTACGGGACAAGTGAACACTGAAGCTTTCTTT
d_call: .
clone_size: .
v_call: TRBV5-1
j_call: TRBJ1-1

cdr3_aa: CASEGAHSNQPQHF
cdr3_nt: TGTGCCAGCGAGGGGGCCCATAGCAATCAGCCCCAGCATTTT
d_call: TRBD1
clone_size: .
v_call: TRBV6-6
j_call: TRBJ1-5